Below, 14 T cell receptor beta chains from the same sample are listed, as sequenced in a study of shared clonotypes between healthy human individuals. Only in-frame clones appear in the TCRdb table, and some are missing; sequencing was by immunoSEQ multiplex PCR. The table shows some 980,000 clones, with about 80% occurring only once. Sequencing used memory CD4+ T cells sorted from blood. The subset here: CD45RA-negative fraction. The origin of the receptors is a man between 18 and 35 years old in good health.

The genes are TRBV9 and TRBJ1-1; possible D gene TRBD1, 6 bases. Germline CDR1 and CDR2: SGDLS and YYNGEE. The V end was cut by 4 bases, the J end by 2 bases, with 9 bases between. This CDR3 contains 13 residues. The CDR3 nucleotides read TGTGCCAGCAGCATGACAGGAAACACTGAAGCTTTCTTT. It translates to CASSMTGNTEAFF.

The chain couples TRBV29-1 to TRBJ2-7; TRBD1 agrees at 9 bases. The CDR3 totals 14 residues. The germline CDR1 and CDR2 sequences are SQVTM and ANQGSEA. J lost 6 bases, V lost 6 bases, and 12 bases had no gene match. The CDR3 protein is CSVGGGQGTSEQYF. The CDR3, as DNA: TGCAGCGTGGGGGGGGGACAGGGCACGAGCGAGCAGTACTTC.

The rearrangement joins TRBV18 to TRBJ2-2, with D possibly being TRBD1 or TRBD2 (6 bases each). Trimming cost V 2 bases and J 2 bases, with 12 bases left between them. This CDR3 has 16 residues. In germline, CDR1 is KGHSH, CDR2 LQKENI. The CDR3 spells CASSPRGADNTGELFF. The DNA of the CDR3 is TGTGCCAGCTCACCAAGGGGGGCAGATAACACCGGGGAGCTGTTTTTT.

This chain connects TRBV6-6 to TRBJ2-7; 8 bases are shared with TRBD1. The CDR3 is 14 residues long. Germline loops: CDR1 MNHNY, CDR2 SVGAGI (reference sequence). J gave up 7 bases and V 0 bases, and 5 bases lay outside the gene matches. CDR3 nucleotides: TGTGCCAGCAGTTACTCGTCGACAGGGGTTGAGCAGTACTTC. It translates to CASSYSSTGVEQYF.

The CDR3 DNA reads TGTGCCAGCAGGAAGACAGGGGCGCCCACCTACGAGCAGTACTTC. Its translation: CASRKTGAPTYEQYF. The genes are TRBV28 and TRBJ2-5, with 8 bases aligning to TRBD1. The J call may be mistaken, given a closer DNA end match to TRBJ2-7. Germline CDR1 is MDHEN and CDR2 is SYDVKM. This CDR3 comprises 15 residues.

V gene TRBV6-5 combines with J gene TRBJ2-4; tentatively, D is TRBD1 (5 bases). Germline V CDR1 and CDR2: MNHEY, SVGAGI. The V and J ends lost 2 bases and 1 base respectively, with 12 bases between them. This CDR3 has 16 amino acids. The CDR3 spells CASSYVRVGAKNIQYF. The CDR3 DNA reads TGTGCCAGCAGTTACGTCAGGGTTGGGGCCAAAAACATTCAGTACTTC.

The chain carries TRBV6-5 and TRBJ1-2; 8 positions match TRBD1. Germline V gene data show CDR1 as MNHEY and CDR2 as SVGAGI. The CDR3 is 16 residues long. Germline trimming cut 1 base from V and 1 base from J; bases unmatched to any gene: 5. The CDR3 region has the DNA TGTGCCAGCAGTTACTGGGACAGGAGTGGTAACTATGGCTACACCTTC. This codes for CASSYWDRSGNYGYTF.

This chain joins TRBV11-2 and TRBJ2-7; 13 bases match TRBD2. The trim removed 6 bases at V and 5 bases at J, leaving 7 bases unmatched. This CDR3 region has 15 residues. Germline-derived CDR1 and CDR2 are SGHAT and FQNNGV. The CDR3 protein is CASRRTSGSPNEQYF. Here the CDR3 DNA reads TGTGCCAGCAGACGGACTAGCGGGAGCCCCAACGAGCAGTACTTC.

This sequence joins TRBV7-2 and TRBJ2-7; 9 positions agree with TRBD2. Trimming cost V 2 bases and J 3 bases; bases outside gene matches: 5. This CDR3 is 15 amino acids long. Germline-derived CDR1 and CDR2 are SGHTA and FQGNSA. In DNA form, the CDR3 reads TGTGCCAGCAGCTTATTTGCGGGAGGGGGCTACGAGCAGTACTTC. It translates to CASSLFAGGGYEQYF.

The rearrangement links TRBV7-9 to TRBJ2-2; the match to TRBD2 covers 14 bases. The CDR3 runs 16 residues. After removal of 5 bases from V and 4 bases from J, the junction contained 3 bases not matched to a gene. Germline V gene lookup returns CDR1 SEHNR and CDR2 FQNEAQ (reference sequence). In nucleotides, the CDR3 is TGTGCCAGCAGCGACGGACTAGCGGGAGGCACCGGGGAGCTGTTTTTT. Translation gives CASSDGLAGGTGELFF.

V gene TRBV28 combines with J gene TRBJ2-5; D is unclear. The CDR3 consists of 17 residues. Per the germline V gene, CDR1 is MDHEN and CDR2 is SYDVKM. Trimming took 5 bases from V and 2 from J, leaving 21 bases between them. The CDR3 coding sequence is TGTGCCAGCAGTGGCGCACATTCCTGGACGGAACAAGAGACCCAGTACTTC. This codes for CASSGAHSWTEQETQYF. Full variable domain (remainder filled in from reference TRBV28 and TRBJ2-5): DVKVTQSSRYLVKRTGEKVFLECVQDMDHENMFWYRQDPGLGLRLIYFSYDVKMKEKGDIPEGYSVSREKKERFSLILESASTNQTSMYLCASSGAHSWTEQETQYFGPGTRLLVL.

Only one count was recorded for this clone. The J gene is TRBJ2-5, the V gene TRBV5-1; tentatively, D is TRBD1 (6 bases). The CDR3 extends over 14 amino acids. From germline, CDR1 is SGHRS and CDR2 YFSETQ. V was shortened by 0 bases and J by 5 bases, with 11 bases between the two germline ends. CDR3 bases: TGCGCCAGCAGCTTGGCACAGGGAAGGGAGACCCAGTACTTC. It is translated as CASSLAQGRETQYF.

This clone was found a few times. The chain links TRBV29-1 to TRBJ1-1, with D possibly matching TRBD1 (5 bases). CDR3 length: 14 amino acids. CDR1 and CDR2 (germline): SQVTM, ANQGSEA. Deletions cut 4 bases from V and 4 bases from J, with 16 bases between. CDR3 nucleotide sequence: TGCAGCGTTGGCTCATTTTGGGGGGGCACTGAAGCTTTCTTT. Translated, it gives CSVGSFWGGTEAFF.

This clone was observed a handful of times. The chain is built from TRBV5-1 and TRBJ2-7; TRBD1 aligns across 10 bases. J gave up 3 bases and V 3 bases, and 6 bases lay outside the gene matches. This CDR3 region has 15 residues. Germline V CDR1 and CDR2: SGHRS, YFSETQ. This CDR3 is CASSSSGTGDYEQYF. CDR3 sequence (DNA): TGCGCCAGCAGCTCTTCCGGGACAGGGGACTACGAGCAGTACTTC.